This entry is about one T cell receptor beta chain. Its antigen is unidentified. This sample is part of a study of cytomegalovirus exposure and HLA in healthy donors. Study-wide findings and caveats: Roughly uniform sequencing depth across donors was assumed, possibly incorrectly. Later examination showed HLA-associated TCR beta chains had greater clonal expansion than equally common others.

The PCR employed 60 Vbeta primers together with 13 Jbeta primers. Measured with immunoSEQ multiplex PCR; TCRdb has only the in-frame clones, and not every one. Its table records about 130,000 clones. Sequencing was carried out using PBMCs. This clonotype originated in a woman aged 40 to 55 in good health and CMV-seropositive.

CDR3: CASSQSTGLEQFF. The DNA for the CDR3 is TGTGCCAGCAGCCAATCGACGGGACTGGAGCAGTTCTTC. This chain connects TRBV16 to TRBJ2-1, with a weak D call TRBD2 (6 bases). The V and J ends lost 0 bases and 10 bases respectively, with 10 bases between them. Germline CDR1 KGHSY, CDR2 FQNENV. CDR3 length: 13 residues.